The next 25 T cell receptor beta chains were all read from a single sample in a study of cytomegalovirus exposure and HLA in healthy donors (dated by TCRdb to 2016 to 2017). The library came from the immunoSEQ multiplex PCR assay. The multiplex PCR relied on a mix of 60 forward primers for TCR Vbeta segments and 13 reverse primers for TCR Jbeta segments. Imported from immuneACCESS, the table was reduced by TCRdb to in-frame sequences with V and J called. These copies leave out some clones; in studies compared against another copy, an unresolved V gene accounts for under half, and the cause of the remainder is not known. This sample has under 300,000 clones in its table, and 92% of those were observed once. Jointly, the top ten make up 1.5% to 2% of the sample. The sequencing sample was made of PBMCs. The source is a girl aged 2-10 years in good health and CMV-seronegative.

The chain recombines TRBV29-1 with TRBJ1-1, with a possible D match to TRBD1 (6 bases). The V gene's germline CDR1 is SQVTM and CDR2 ANQGSEA. CDR3 size: 13 residues. Trimming removed 6 bases from V and 8 bases from J, with 19 bases in between. CDR3 nucleotide sequence: TGCAGCGTGACAGGACGGACCTCGGCGGAAGCTTTCTTT. It specifies CSVTGRTSAEAFF.

The chain employs TRBV25-1 and TRBJ2-2, with D possibly being TRBD1 (6 bases). Germline assignment: CDR1 MGHDK and CDR2 SYGVNS. This CDR3 is built from 15 residues. Trimming took 3 bases from V and 6 from J, leaving 14 bases between them. CDR3 DNA: TGTGCCAGCAGTGAGTCAGGGGCGTCCGCCGGGGAGCTGTTTTTT. Amino acid sequence: CASSESGASAGELFF.

CDR3: CASSESSPRFNQPQHF. The CDR3, as DNA: TGCGCCAGCAGTGAGTCCTCGCCCCGGTTCAATCAGCCCCAGCATTTT. V usage is TRBV10-2 and J usage is TRBJ1-5; D is ambiguous. Germline V gives CDR1 WSHSY, CDR2 SAAADI. The ends were cut back, 0 bases at V and 3 bases at J, with 12 bases in the middle. CDR3 length: 16 amino acids.

This clone was seen only once. V and J are TRBV4-2 and TRBJ2-1; D not resolved. Looked up from germline, CDR1 is LGHNA and CDR2 is YNFKEQ. This CDR3 is 16 amino acids long. The V end lost 0 bases, the J end lost 4 bases, and 13 bases lay between the germline ends. The CDR3 spells CASSQDPGEAYNEQFF. For the CDR3, the DNA is TGTGCCAGCAGCCAAGATCCTGGTGAGGCTTACAATGAGCAGTTCTTC.

The rearrangement joins TRBV19 to TRBJ2-1; 8 bases map to TRBD2. The CDR3 length is 17 residues. Unmatched junction bases numbered 10, after V lost 6 bases and J lost 0 bases. Germline V gene data show CDR1 as LNHDA and CDR2 as SQIVND (reference sequence). The CDR3 bases are TGTGCCAGTAGCAACCCCACTAGCGGTCCCTCCTACAATGAGCAGTTCTTC. Its translation is CASSNPTSGPSYNEQFF.

This clone was found once. This chain joins TRBV6-5 and TRBJ2-7, with 7 bases identical to TRBD1. CDR1 is MNHEY, CDR2 SVGAGI, per germline. CDR3 length: 15 residues. Trimming took 0 bases from V and 4 from J; bases not matched to a gene: 6. The CDR3, as DNA: TGTGCCAGCAGTTACTCGCAGGGGACAGTTTACGAGCAGTACTTC. Its protein is CASSYSQGTVYEQYF.

The CDR3 sequence is CAWRWGVTGNTIYF. Here the CDR3 DNA reads TGTGCCTGGAGATGGGGAGTTACTGGAAACACCATATATTTT. This chain connects TRBV30 to TRBJ1-3; D is undetermined. V was clipped by 3 bases and J by 2 bases, with 11 bases between them. Germline CDR1 is GTSNPN and CDR2 is SVGIG (reference sequence). The CDR3 is made up of 14 amino acids.

The V call is TRBV2, the J call TRBJ2-5; 11 positions match TRBD2. The CDR3 sequence is 15 residues long. Germline V lookup: CDR1 SNHLY, CDR2 FYNNEI. V was clipped by 4 bases and J by 2 bases; unmatched bases: 3. CDR3 loop: CASSGTSGSQETQYF. CDR3 sequence (DNA): TGTGCCAGCAGTGGGACTAGCGGGTCTCAAGAGACCCAGTACTTC. The full variable domain, completed using reference TRBV2 and TRBJ2-5, is EPEVTQTPSHQVTQMGQEVILRCVPISNHLYFYWYRQILGQKVEFLVSFYNNEISEKSEIFDDQFSVERPDGSNFTLKIRSTKLEDSAMYFCASSGTSGSQETQYFGPGTRLLVL.

J is TRBJ1-1 and V is TRBV29-1; 7 positions match TRBD1. This CDR3 has 11 residues. Germline CDR1 is SQVTM and CDR2 is ANQGSEA. Trimming took 7 bases from V and 6 from J; bases not matched to a gene: 5. The CDR3 DNA sequence: TGCAGCGCTCAGGGGGGTTCTGAAGCTTTCTTT. It is translated as CSAQGGSEAFF.

This chain uses TRBV14 with TRBJ2-5; 8 bases are a match to TRBD1. Germline-derived CDR1 and CDR2 are SGHDN and FVKESK. This CDR3 has 16 amino acids. The trim removed 5 bases at V and 2 bases at J, leaving 10 bases unmatched. The chain's CDR3 is CASSAPGRGHQETQYF. CDR3 in DNA: TGTGCCAGCAGCGCTCCTGGCAGGGGGCATCAAGAGACCCAGTACTTC. The full variable domain, completed using reference TRBV14 and TRBJ2-5, is EAGVTQFPSHSVIEKGQTVTLRCDPISGHDNLYWYRRVMGKEIKFLLHFVKESKQDESGMPNNRFLAERTGGTYSTLKVQPAELEDSGVYFCASSAPGRGHQETQYFGPGTRLLVL.

The chain is built from TRBV6-1 and TRBJ2-7; weak D call: TRBD2 (5 bases). The germline V and J ends were trimmed by 3 bases and 2 bases, with 20 bases remaining between them. This CDR3 is 17 amino acids long. CDR1 MNHNS and CDR2 SASEGT come from the germline V gene. DNA of the CDR3: TGTGCCAGCAGTGATAGTTTTCACGGAGGATACCCCTACGAGCAGTACTTC. Its translation is CASSDSFHGGYPYEQYF.

The chain carries TRBV19 and TRBJ1-2; 9 bases map to TRBD1. From germline, CDR1 is LNHDA and CDR2 SQIVND (reference sequence). This CDR3 spans 14 amino acids. V lost 5 bases and J lost 5; bases outside the gene matches: 6. The chain's CDR3 is CASSATGGNYGYTF. The CDR3 DNA reads TGTGCCAGTAGTGCGACAGGGGGTAATTATGGCTACACCTTC.

The chain combines TRBV7-6 with TRBJ2-2; 8 positions agree with TRBD2. Germline-derived CDR1 and CDR2 are SGHVS and FNYEAQ. V was pared by 2 bases and J by 3 bases, with 5 bases of the junction left unmatched. The CDR3 runs 16 residues. Here the CDR3 DNA reads TGTGCCAGCAGCTTAAGTGCTAGCGGGTACACCGGGGAGCTGTTTTTT. As protein: CASSLSASGYTGELFF.

The chain couples TRBV19 to TRBJ2-3, with 8 positions matching TRBD2. From germline, CDR1 is LNHDA and CDR2 SQIVND (reference sequence). This CDR3 contains 14 residues. V was clipped by 3 bases and J by 5 bases; unmatched bases: 4. This CDR3 is CASSISGNKDTQYF. For the CDR3, the DNA is TGTGCCAGTAGTATTAGCGGGAATAAAGATACGCAGTATTTT.

V is TRBV9 and J is TRBJ2-2, with 7 bases identical to TRBD2. The germline V gene encodes CDR1 SGDLS and CDR2 YYNGEE. The V and J ends lost 3 bases and 0 bases, in that order; junction bases with no gene match: 5. The CDR3 contains 16 residues. DNA of the CDR3: TGTGCCAGCAGCGATCAGCGGGGAACGAACACCGGGGAGCTGTTTTTT. It codes for CASSDQRGTNTGELFF.

V gene TRBV10-3 combines with J gene TRBJ1-2, with D uncertain. Trimming shortened V by 4 bases and J by 6 bases, and 6 bases separated the two germline ends. The CDR3 runs 11 residues. Germline V lookup: CDR1 ENHRY, CDR2 SYGVKD. This CDR3 is CAISGGNGYTF. The CDR3 coding sequence is TGTGCCATCAGTGGAGGGAATGGCTACACCTTC.

The chain links TRBV28 to TRBJ2-3, with D possibly TRBD1 on 7 matching bases. The CDR3 runs 14 residues. V shed 4 bases and J shed 2 bases, with 10 bases lying between them. Germline V gene data show CDR1 as MDHEN and CDR2 as SYDVKM. Written as DNA, the CDR3 is TGTGCCAGCAGTTCAGGGGGGTTCACAGATACGCAGTATTTT. This translates into CASSSGGFTDTQYF. The whole variable domain, remainder taken from reference TRBV28 and TRBJ2-3, is DVKVTQSSRYLVKRTGEKVFLECVQDMDHENMFWYRQDPGLGLRLIYFSYDVKMKEKGDIPEGYSVSREKKERFSLILESASTNQTSMYLCASSSGGFTDTQYFGPGTRLTVL.

This chain joins TRBV2 and TRBJ2-7, with 9 nucleotides matching TRBD1. Germline CDR1 reads SNHLY; CDR2 reads FYNNEI. V was clipped by 9 bases and J by 4 bases; unmatched bases: 4. This CDR3 has 12 amino acids. The DNA for the CDR3 is TGTGCCAGTACAGGGGGCATATACGAGCAGTACTTC. Translation gives CASTGGIYEQYF.

V usage is TRBV4-1 and J usage is TRBJ2-1; a weak D match, TRBD2 (5 bases). Germline-derived CDR1 and CDR2 are MGHRA and YSYEKL. The germline V and J ends were trimmed by 4 bases and 7 bases, with 17 bases remaining between them. This CDR3 is 15 amino acids long. In DNA, the CDR3 is TGCGCCAGCAGCCGAGAAGAACGAGGGAATAATGAGCAGTTCTTC. Protein product: CASSREERGNNEQFF.

The chain carries TRBV9 and TRBJ2-3; D gene unclear. The CDR3 extends over 15 amino acids. V lost 4 bases and J 4 bases, leaving 16 bases between the germline ends. The V gene's germline CDR1 is SGDLS and CDR2 YYNGEE. CDR3 loop: CASSIQSHHSDTQYF. The CDR3 nucleotides read TGTGCCAGCAGCATACAGAGCCACCACTCAGATACGCAGTATTTT.

This clone was recorded once. The CDR3: CASSPRGTGRAGGYTF. CDR3 bases: TGTGCCAGCAGCCCTCGGGGGACAGGGAGAGCGGGTGGCTACACCTTC. This rearrangement joins TRBV7-9 to TRBJ1-2, with 9 positions matching TRBD1. The length of the CDR3 is 16 residues. Unmatched junction bases numbered 14, after V lost 5 bases and J lost 7 bases. Germline lookup yields CDR1 SEHNR and CDR2 FQNEAQ (reference sequence).

The chain recombines TRBV7-2 with TRBJ2-2, with 8 bases that match TRBD1. CDR3 length: 15 residues. Germline V gene lookup returns CDR1 SGHTA and CDR2 FQGNSA. J was trimmed by 4 bases and V by 5 bases; bases with no gene match: 6. In DNA, the CDR3 is TGTGCCAGCAGCATATCGGACAGGGCCACCGGGGAGCTGTTTTTT. Encoded protein: CASSISDRATGELFF. Full variable domain (remainder filled in from reference TRBV7-2 and TRBJ2-2): GAGVSQSPSNKVTEKGKDVELRCDPISGHTALYWYRQSLGQGLEFLIYFQGNSAPDKSGLPSDRFSAERTGGSVSTLTIQRTQQEDSAVYLCASSISDRATGELFFGEGSRLTVL.

The chain couples TRBV15 to TRBJ2-7, with 7 bases identical to TRBD1. After removal of 0 bases from V and 3 bases from J, the junction contained 17 bases not matched to a gene. The CDR3 runs to 19 residues. CDR1 and CDR2 (germline): LNHNV, YYDKDF (reference sequence). CDR3 amino acids: CATSRDLYRVTGELYEQYF. Here the CDR3 DNA reads TGTGCCACCAGCAGAGATCTTTATAGAGTCACAGGGGAGCTCTACGAGCAGTACTTC. Variable domain in full (rest from reference TRBV15 and TRBJ2-7): DAMVIQNPRYQVTQFGKPVTLSCSQTLNHNVMYWYQQKSSQAPKLLFHYYDKDFNNEADTPDNFQSRRPNTSFCFLDIRSPGLGDTAMYLCATSRDLYRVTGELYEQYFGPGTRLTVT.

The gene calls are TRBV28 and TRBJ1-3; possibly TRBD1 for D (5 bases). V was trimmed by 7 bases and J by 0 bases, leaving 16 bases between them. The CDR3 has 16 residues. The germline V gene has CDR1 MDHEN and CDR2 SYDVKM. The CDR3 sequence: CASTSVRDSSGNTIYF. In DNA, the CDR3 is TGTGCCAGCACTTCCGTCAGGGACTCCTCTGGAAACACCATATATTTT. Based on the CDR3 plus reference TRBV28 and TRBJ1-3, the full variable domain is DVKVTQSSRYLVKRTGEKVFLECVQDMDHENMFWYRQDPGLGLRLIYFSYDVKMKEKGDIPEGYSVSREKKERFSLILESASTNQTSMYLCASTSVRDSSGNTIYFGEGSWLTVV.

CDR3 in amino acids: CASNVGAGGGNEQFF. DNA of the CDR3: TGTGCCAGCAATGTGGGGGCGGGAGGAGGTAATGAGCAGTTCTTC. This rearrangement joins TRBV27 to TRBJ2-1; 8 positions agree with TRBD2. The germline V gene encodes CDR1 MNHEY and CDR2 SMNVEV (reference sequence). This CDR3 is 15 amino acids long. V lost 7 bases, J lost 7 bases, and 12 bases stayed unmatched.